These T cell receptor beta chains were read from a single sample in a study of control samples from healthy donors and cancer patients. Some clones are missing from TCRdb's copy, which holds only in-frame ones; the method was immunoSEQ multiplex PCR. The sample carries some 66,000 clones, approximately 85% recorded once. The sequenced sample consisted of blood. The origin of the receptors is a middle-aged man in good health. The conserved cysteine and the conserved F or W are not part of the CDR3 here. Fields, in order: CDR3 protein, clone size, D gene, V gene, J gene. A D gene is named only where the DNA matches it firmly. Not every row has a clone size; where given, it reads once, few, many or a size class.

ASSFELGTETQY	NA	NA	TRBV7-2	TRBJ2-5
ASRFGGGNNEQF	NA	NA	TRBV5-1	TRBJ2-1
ASSPVGGTGGRDGQY	NA	TRBD1	TRBV28	TRBJ2-7
ASSLGVSNEQF	NA	NA	TRBV11-3	TRBJ2-1
ASSLFGTGVEGYT	NA	TRBD1	TRBV7-2	TRBJ1-2
ASSQDVRPATGNTIY	NA	NA	TRBV4-3	TRBJ1-3
ASSDLASYEQY	once	NA	TRBV25-1	TRBJ2-7
ASGRQGGNTIY	NA	TRBD1	TRBV19	TRBJ1-3
ASSEGNYGYT	NA	NA	TRBV6-5	TRBJ1-2
ASSKQGEGTQY	once	NA	TRBV7-2	TRBJ2-5
ASSLGAADNTEAF	few	NA	TRBV5-1	TRBJ1-1
SGATSGDYNEQF	NA	TRBD2	TRBV29-1	TRBJ2-1
ASGAGISSYEQY	NA	NA	TRBV11-3	TRBJ2-7
SGGQGAISYNEQF	NA	TRBD1	TRBV29-1	TRBJ2-1
ASSLGRGGMNTQY	NA	TRBD2	TRBV13	TRBJ2-3